The clone carrying this T cell receptor (beta chain) was seen just once. The data originate from a study of T cells in Graves' hyperthyroidism and ophthalmopathy. V was clipped by 2 bases and J by 0 bases, with 16 bases between them. Germline assignment: CDR1 MNHNS and CDR2 SASEGT. There are 17 residues in the CDR3. There were TCR beta CDR3 regions amplified from RNA transcripts. With the HTBI primer set, the TCR CDR3 went through a first round of RT-PCR. TCRdb processed the multiplex PCR reads anew with MiXCR; each CDR3 protein has one entry. The sample includes around 300,000 distinct CDR3 sequences, 20% to 30% of them seen just once.

This receptor was taken from a man aged 35 to 55 with Graves' hyperthyroidism that later progressed to Graves' ophthalmopathy. The sample comprised blood. V is TRBV6-1 and J is TRBJ1-1; no clear D. CDR3 loop: CASSEYSFPDLNTEAFF. The CDR3 nucleotides are TGTGCCAGCAGTGAATATAGTTTCCCGGACCTGAACACTGAAGCTTTCTTT.